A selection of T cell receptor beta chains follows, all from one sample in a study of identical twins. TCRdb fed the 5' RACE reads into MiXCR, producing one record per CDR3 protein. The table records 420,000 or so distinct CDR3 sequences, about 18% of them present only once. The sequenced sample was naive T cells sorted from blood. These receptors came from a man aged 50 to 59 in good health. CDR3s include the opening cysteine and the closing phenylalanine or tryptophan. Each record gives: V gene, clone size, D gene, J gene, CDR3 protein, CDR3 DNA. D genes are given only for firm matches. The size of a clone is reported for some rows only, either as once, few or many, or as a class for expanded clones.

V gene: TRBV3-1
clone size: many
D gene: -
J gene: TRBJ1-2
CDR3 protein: CASSHRDLTFYTF
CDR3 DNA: TGTGCCAGCAGCCACCGGGACCTCACCTTCTACACCTTC

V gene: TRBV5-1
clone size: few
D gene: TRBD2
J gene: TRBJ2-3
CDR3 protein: CASRVSGSLPDTQYF
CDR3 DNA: TGCGCCAGCAGGGTTAGCGGGAGTCTCCCAGATACGCAGTATTTT

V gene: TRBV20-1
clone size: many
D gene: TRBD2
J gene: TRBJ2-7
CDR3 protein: CSAKASGRRNEQYF
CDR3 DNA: TGCAGTGCCAAGGCTAGCGGGAGGAGGAACGAGCAGTACTTC

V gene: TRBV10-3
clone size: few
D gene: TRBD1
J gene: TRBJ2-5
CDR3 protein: CAISEPNPGQGEETQYF
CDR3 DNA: TGTGCCATCAGTGAGCCCAACCCCGGACAGGGGGAAGAGACCCAGTACTTC

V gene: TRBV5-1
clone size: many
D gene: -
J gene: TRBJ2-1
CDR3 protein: CASSLAVSYNEQFF
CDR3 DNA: TGCGCCAGCAGCTTAGCGGTCTCCTACAATGAGCAGTTCTTC

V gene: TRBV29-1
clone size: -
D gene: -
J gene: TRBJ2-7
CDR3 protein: CSVRVLETYEQYF
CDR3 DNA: TGCAGCGTCAGGGTTTTAGAGACCTACGAGCAGTACTTC

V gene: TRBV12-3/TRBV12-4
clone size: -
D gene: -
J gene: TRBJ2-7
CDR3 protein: CASSFRGSPYEQYF
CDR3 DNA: TGTGCCAGCAGTTTCCGGGGCAGTCCCTACGAGCAGTACTTC

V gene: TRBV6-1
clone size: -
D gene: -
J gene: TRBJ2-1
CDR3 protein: CASSESYEQFF
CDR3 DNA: TGTGCCAGCAGTGAGAGCTATGAGCAGTTCTTC

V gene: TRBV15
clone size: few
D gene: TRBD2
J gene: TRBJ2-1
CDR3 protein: CATSRTSGGINEQFF
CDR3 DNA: TGTGCCACCAGCAGGACTAGCGGGGGAATCAATGAGCAGTTCTTC

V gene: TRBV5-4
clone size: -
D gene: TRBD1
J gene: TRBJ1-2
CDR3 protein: CASNQGAGDYGYTF
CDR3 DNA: TGTGCCAGCAACCAGGGGGCCGGAGACTATGGCTACACCTTC

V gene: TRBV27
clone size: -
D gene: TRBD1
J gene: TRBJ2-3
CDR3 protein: CASRRTGGTDTQYF
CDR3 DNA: TGTGCCAGCAGGAGGACAGGGGGCACAGATACGCAGTATTTT

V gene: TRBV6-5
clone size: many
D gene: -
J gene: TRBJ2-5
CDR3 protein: CASSYWDGWETQYF
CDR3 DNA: TGTGCCAGCAGTTACTGGGACGGATGGGAGACCCAGTACTTC

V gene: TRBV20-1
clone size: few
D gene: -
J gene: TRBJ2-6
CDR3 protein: CSASGTALPGANVLTF
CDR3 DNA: TGCAGTGCTAGCGGGACCGCCTTACCCGGGGCCAACGTCCTGACTTTC

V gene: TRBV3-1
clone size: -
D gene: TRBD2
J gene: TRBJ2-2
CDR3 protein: CASSHRGAGELFF
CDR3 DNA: TGTGCCAGCAGCCACCGGGGGGCCGGGGAGCTGTTTTTT

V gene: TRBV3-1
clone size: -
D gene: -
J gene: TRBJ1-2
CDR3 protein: CASSQGLGGRHF
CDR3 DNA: TGTGCCAGCAGCCAAGGGTTGGGGGGACGTCACTTC

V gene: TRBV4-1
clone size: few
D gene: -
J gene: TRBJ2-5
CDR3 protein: CASSPGQGAGQETQYF
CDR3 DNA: TGCGCCAGCAGCCCTGGCCAGGGAGCAGGACAAGAGACCCAGTACTTC

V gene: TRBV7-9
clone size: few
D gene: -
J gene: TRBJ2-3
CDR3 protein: CASSHQGADTQYF
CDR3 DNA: TGTGCCAGCAGCCACCAGGGTGCAGATACGCAGTATTTT

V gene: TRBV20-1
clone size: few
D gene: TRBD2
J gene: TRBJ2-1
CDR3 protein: CSARTSQNEQFF
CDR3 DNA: TGCAGTGCGCGGACTAGCCAGAATGAGCAGTTCTTC

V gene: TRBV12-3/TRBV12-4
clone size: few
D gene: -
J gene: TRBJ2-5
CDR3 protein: CASSLRRIQETQYF
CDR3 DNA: TGTGCCAGCAGTTTACGCCGCATTCAAGAGACCCAGTACTTC

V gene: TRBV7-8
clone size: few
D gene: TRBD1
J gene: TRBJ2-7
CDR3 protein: CASSPGAGQGTYEQYF
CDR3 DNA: TGTGCCAGCAGCCCGGGGGCAGGACAGGGAACCTACGAGCAGTACTTC

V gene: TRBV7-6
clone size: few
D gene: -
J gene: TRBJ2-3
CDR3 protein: CASSLRGQGKDTQYF
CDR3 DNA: TGTGCCAGCAGCTTACGGGGGCAGGGGAAAGATACGCAGTATTTT

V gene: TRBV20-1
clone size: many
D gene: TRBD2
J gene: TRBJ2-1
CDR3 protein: CSARVLAGGHEQFF
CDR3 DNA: TGCAGTGCTAGAGTGCTAGCGGGCGGCCATGAGCAGTTCTTC